This T cell receptor (beta chain) came from a study of blood T cells in healthy people across ages. Worth noting for this clonotype: This may come from a read error, since a much larger clone is one base off.

A second PCR of 7 to 11 cycles used a sample-barcoded 5' primer and a J-beta primer mix. From the 5' RACE reads, TCRdb called clonotypes with MiXCR, one entry per CDR3 protein. In the table there are 710,000 or so distinct CDR3 sequences, roughly 30% of which are singletons. Germline lookup yields CDR1 SGHTA and CDR2 FQGNSA. The CDR3 runs 15 residues. Trimming cost V 1 base and J 11 bases, with 20 bases left between them. V and J are TRBV7-2 and TRBJ2-5, with D possibly being TRBD1 (6 bases). The specimen was blood. The sequence was obtained from a woman over 75 in good health. CDR3 in DNA: TGTGCCAGCAGCTTAGAACAGGGACCCTACAATGAGCAGTACTTC. Residues: CASSLEQGPYNEQYF.